The 6 T cell receptor beta chains given below trace back to one sample, sequenced in a study of chemoradiotherapy in HPV16-positive cancers. The assay was immunoSEQ multiplex PCR, and TCRdb's table has in-frame clones only and misses some. The profile shows 15,000 to 20,000 clones, over 70% of them singletons. The material was obtained from a patient who underwent chemoradiotherapy. The receptor source for this set is a human donor with HPV-associated anogenital cancer.

The chain couples TRBV4-2 to TRBJ1-4; D is possibly TRBD1 (5 bases). Trimming removed 6 bases from V and 3 bases from J, with 11 bases in between. Germline V CDR1 and CDR2: LGHNA, YNFKEQ. This CDR3 spans 14 amino acids. The CDR3 DNA reads TGTGCCAGCAGTCCCGGGACCCCTAATGAAAAACTGTTTTTT. Translated: CASSPGTPNEKLFF.

The chain recombines TRBV7-2 with TRBJ2-4; D is ambiguous. CDR3 size: 13 residues. Per the germline V gene, CDR1 is SGHTA and CDR2 is FQGNSA. Trimming left V 5 bases short and J 6 bases short, with 11 bases between. The chain's CDR3 is CASSPYSPNIQYF. In DNA form, the CDR3 reads TGTGCCAGCAGCCCGTATTCTCCAAACATTCAGTACTTC.

The chain uses TRBV5-1 and TRBJ2-3; the D is unclear. Germline CDR1 SGHRS, CDR2 YFSETQ. Trimming removed 1 base at V and 3 bases at J, with 12 bases between. This CDR3 is 15 amino acids long. The CDR3 bases are TGCGCCAGCAGCTTGTCGCCCGGCTTTACAGATACGCAGTATTTT. It codes for CASSLSPGFTDTQYF.

This clone was detected only a few times. CDR3 protein: CASSGGQEWGEQYF. The CDR3 DNA reads as TGCGCCAGCAGCGGGGGACAGGAGTGGGGTGAGCAGTACTTC. This chain connects TRBV5-1 to TRBJ2-7, with TRBD1 identical over 8 bases. V gave up 4 bases and J gave up 7 bases; unmatched junction bases: 10. The CDR3 loop spans 14 amino acids. Germline CDR1 and CDR2: SGHRS and YFSETQ.

The rearrangement joins TRBV18 to TRBJ1-3; D perhaps matches TRBD1 (5 bases). There are 16 residues in the CDR3. Germline values: CDR1 KGHSH, CDR2 LQKENI. V lost 6 bases and J lost 0, with 15 bases in between. The CDR3 region is CASSPGTPNSGNTIYF. The CDR3 DNA reads as TGTGCCAGCTCCCCCGGGACGCCGAACTCTGGAAACACCATATATTTT.

In its sample, this clone was seen once. This sequence joins TRBV7-8 and TRBJ2-2, with a possible D match to TRBD2 (6 bases). The germline gives CDR1 SGHVS, CDR2 FQNEAQ. V lost 5 bases to trimming and J lost 3 bases, with 10 bases between them. The CDR3 length is 14 residues. CDR3 bases: TGTGCCAGCAGCCCGTCGGGGGACACCGGGGAGCTGTTTTTT. It is translated as CASSPSGDTGELFF.